A single sample gave rise to the 27 T cell receptor beta chains below, sequenced in a study of T cell changes during pregnancy in multiple sclerosis. The repertoire was sequenced with immunoSEQ multiplex PCR; TCRdb's copy has only in-frame clones and lacks some. The sample includes over 35,000 clones, 85% to 95% of them seen just once. The sequencing sample was made of peripheral blood. The receptor set was obtained from a female donor with multiple sclerosis, enrolled in a pregnancy study.

The chain links TRBV6-5 to TRBJ2-2, with TRBD1 matching 10 bases. This CDR3 spans 15 amino acids. Losses at the gene ends were 4 bases for V and 7 bases for J; bases not matched to a gene: 6. Germline V gene lookup returns CDR1 MNHEY and CDR2 SVGAGI. The CDR3 coding sequence is TGTGCCAGCAGTTCTCCGGGACAGGGGATCGGGGAGCTGTTTTTT. Encoded protein: CASSSPGQGIGELFF.

The chain combines TRBV4-1 with TRBJ2-7, with 7 bases aligning to TRBD1. The CDR3 has 15 amino acids. CDR1 MGHRA and CDR2 YSYEKL come from the germline V gene. V trimming: 1 base; J trimming: 2 bases; junction bases outside the gene matches: 5. Written as DNA, the CDR3 is TGCGCCAGCAGCCAAGGTGTGACAGGGCCCTACGAGCAGTACTTC. It is translated as CASSQGVTGPYEQYF.

This clone was seen only a few times. The J gene is TRBJ1-2, the V gene TRBV25-1, with 8 nucleotides matching TRBD1. CDR3 length: 13 amino acids. J was trimmed by 5 bases and V by 3 bases; bases with no gene match: 2. Germline V gene lookup returns CDR1 MGHDK and CDR2 SYGVNS. The CDR3 region has the DNA TGTGCCAGCAGTGACCGGACAGGGTATGGCTACACCTTC. This sequence encodes CASSDRTGYGYTF.

By sample share, this clone is medium-sized (0.01 to 0.1%). The J gene is TRBJ2-5, the V gene TRBV4-1, with 8 bases fitting TRBD2. Looked up from germline, CDR1 is MGHRA and CDR2 is YSYEKL. V lost 4 bases, J lost 4 bases, and 8 bases stayed unmatched. The CDR3 has 15 residues. This CDR3 is CASSLGTRVVETQYF. The CDR3 nucleotides read TGCGCCAGCAGCCTGGGGACTAGGGTCGTAGAGACCCAGTACTTC.

V usage is TRBV11-2 and J usage is TRBJ1-2; D unclear. V lost 8 bases and J 6 bases, leaving 7 bases between the germline ends. The CDR3 contains 10 residues. Germline lookup yields CDR1 SGHAT and CDR2 FQNNGV. The CDR3 DNA reads TGTGCCAGCCGTAGGGATGGCTACACCTTC. The encoded protein is CASRRDGYTF.

About this clone itself: An end of the junction differs from the germline gene, which may be a read error. The V call is TRBV10-1, the J call TRBJ1-4, with D perhaps matching TRBD1 (6 bases). Germline CDR1 reads WNHNN; CDR2 reads SYGVQD (reference sequence). The length of the CDR3 is 13 residues. Here the CDR3 DNA reads TGCGCCAGCAGTGGCGGACAGCCCGGGACCTTAAGATTT. Translated: CASSGGQPGTLRF.

The gene calls are TRBV12-5 and TRBJ1-1; 7 positions match TRBD1. The ends lost 1 base at V and 4 bases at J; junction bases unmatched: 3. The germline CDR1 and CDR2 sequences are LGHNT and FRNRAP. The CDR3 sequence is 14 residues long. CDR3: CASGLGQGGTEAFF. The DNA of the CDR3 is TGTGCTAGTGGTTTGGGACAGGGAGGCACTGAAGCTTTCTTT.

This chain uses TRBV11-1 with TRBJ1-2; D possibly corresponds to TRBD1 (5 bases). The ends were cut back, 2 bases at V and 4 bases at J, with 11 bases in the middle. The CDR3 contains 14 residues. Germline V gene data show CDR1 as SGHAT and CDR2 as FQDESV (reference sequence). The CDR3 sequence: CASSLSGPLYGYTF. The DNA for the CDR3 is TGTGCCAGCAGCTTATCAGGGCCGCTCTATGGCTACACCTTC.

This chain links TRBV10-1 with TRBJ2-7; no definite D call. Germline-derived CDR1 and CDR2 are WNHNN and SYGVQD (reference sequence). The V and J ends lost 4 bases and 1 base respectively, with 8 bases between them. There are 13 residues in the CDR3. This chain's CDR3 is CASSAAGSYEQYF. The CDR3, as DNA: TGCGCCAGCAGTGCGGCCGGATCCTACGAGCAGTACTTC.

The rearrangement joins TRBV5-4 to TRBJ2-7; TRBD1 matches 9 bases. The J segment lost 5 bases and the V segment lost 7 bases, leaving 16 bases of the junction unmatched. The CDR3 is 16 residues long. The germline CDR1 and CDR2 sequences are SGHNT and YYREEE (reference sequence). The CDR3 bases are TGTGCCAGCTCCCATGACTTTGGGACAGGGAAGAACGAGCAGTACTTC. Encoded protein: CASSHDFGTGKNEQYF. Together with reference TRBV5-4 and TRBJ2-7, the CDR3 gives the full variable domain: ETGVTQSPTHLIKTRGQQVTLRCSSQSGHNTVSWYQQALGQGPQFIFQYYREEENGRGNFPPRFSGLQFPNYSSELNVNALELDDSALYLCASSHDFGTGKNEQYFGPGTRLTVT.

The genes are TRBV29-1 and TRBJ1-2; perhaps TRBD1 as D (6 bases). The V gene lost 3 bases and the J gene lost 2 bases, with 16 bases spanning the gap. The CDR3 consists of 15 residues. Per germline, CDR1 SQVTM and CDR2 ANQGSEA. The CDR3 coding sequence is TGCAGCGTTGAGGCCAGGGGTTACACCAACTATGGCTACACCTTC. It is translated as CSVEARGYTNYGYTF.

The CDR3 is CASGASGHYEQYF. The CDR3 region has the DNA TGTGCCTCCGGGGCTAGCGGACACTACGAGCAGTACTTC. The chain joins TRBV2 to TRBJ2-7; 7 bases agree with TRBD2. The CDR3 extends over 13 amino acids. V shed 11 bases and J 3 bases; nucleotides not matched to a gene: 10. Germline V CDR1 and CDR2: SNHLY, FYNNEI.

The J gene is TRBJ1-1, the V gene TRBV19; D uncertain. The ends were cut back, 5 bases at V and 2 bases at J, with 12 bases in the middle. The CDR3 extends over 14 amino acids. In germline, CDR1 is LNHDA, CDR2 SQIVND (reference sequence). The CDR3 is CASSWNPGNTEAFF. The DNA for the CDR3 is TGTGCCAGTAGTTGGAACCCGGGAAACACTGAAGCTTTCTTT.

This clone is categorized as medium-sized. The genes are TRBV10-1 and TRBJ2-7, with D possibly TRBD1 on 6 matching bases. Trimming removed 4 bases at V and 6 bases at J, with 10 bases between. Germline CDR1 WNHNN, CDR2 SYGVQD (reference sequence). The CDR3 is 12 amino acids. The CDR3: CASSARGREQYF. The DNA of the CDR3 is TGCGCCAGCAGTGCCAGGGGCCGCGAGCAGTACTTC.

DNA for the CDR3: TGTGCCAGCATTAGCGCGGGGACTGAAGCTTTCTTT. As protein: CASISAGTEAFF. The chain carries TRBV6-6 and TRBJ1-1; the D is unclear. Per the germline V gene, CDR1 is MNHNY and CDR2 is SVGAGI (reference sequence). The CDR3 is 12 amino acids. Trimming left V 7 bases short and J 5 bases short, with 11 bases between.

The V gene is TRBV4-3, the J gene TRBJ2-1; 7 bases are shared with TRBD1. The CDR3 is made up of 13 amino acids. Trimming at V came to 2 bases and at J to 6 bases, leaving 1 base not matched to a gene. CDR1 LGHNA and CDR2 YSLEER come from the germline V gene. The CDR3 nucleotides read TGCGCCAGCAGCCAAACAGGGGTCAATGAGCAGTTCTTC. Amino acids: CASSQTGVNEQFF.

The genes are TRBV19 and TRBJ2-2; D is possibly TRBD2 (5 bases). V shed 5 bases and J shed 5 bases, with 12 bases lying between them. This CDR3 spans 14 amino acids. Germline V CDR1 and CDR2: LNHDA, SQIVND (reference sequence). The CDR3 coding sequence is TGTGCCAGTAGTCCCACCGGCGGGACCGGGGAGCTGTTTTTT. The encoded protein is CASSPTGGTGELFF.

This rearrangement joins TRBV4-2 to TRBJ2-7; 11 bases line up with TRBD1. The CDR3 length is 15 residues. J was trimmed by 4 bases and V by 1 base; bases with no gene match: 3. Germline V gene lookup returns CDR1 LGHNA and CDR2 YNFKEQ. This CDR3 reads CASSQGDRGGYEQYF. The CDR3 bases are TGTGCCAGCAGCCAAGGGGACAGGGGGGGATACGAGCAGTACTTC.

J is TRBJ2-1 and V is TRBV19, with D tentatively TRBD1 (6 bases). The V end lost 5 bases, the J end lost 4 bases, and 15 bases lay between the germline ends. Germline values: CDR1 LNHDA, CDR2 SQIVND (reference sequence). The CDR3 contains 15 residues. CDR3 in DNA: TGTGCCAGTAGTTTTCGGACAGAAGAATACAATGAGCAGTTCTTC. Protein sequence: CASSFRTEEYNEQFF. The variable domain in full, completed from reference TRBV19 and TRBJ2-1, reads DGGITQSPKYLFRKEGQNVTLSCEQNLNHDAMYWYRQDPGQGLRLIYYSQIVNDFQKGDIAEGYSVSREKKESFPLTVTSAQKNPTAFYLCASSFRTEEYNEQFFGPGTRLTVL.

This chain links TRBV7-9 with TRBJ2-1; no definite D call. The CDR3 runs to 15 residues. CDR1 SEHNR and CDR2 FQNEAQ come from the germline V gene (reference sequence). V gave up 3 bases and J gave up 0 bases, with 9 bases separating them. Here the CDR3 DNA reads TGTGCCAGCAGCTTTCCCGGGCTCTCCTACAATGAGCAGTTCTTC. Protein: CASSFPGLSYNEQFF.

The chain combines TRBV4-1 with TRBJ2-7, with D possibly called TRBD1 or TRBD2 (5 bases each). Germline V lookup: CDR1 MGHRA, CDR2 YSYEKL. Trimming removed 0 bases at V and 5 bases at J, with 11 bases between. The CDR3 consists of 14 residues. The CDR3 DNA is TGCGCCAGCAGCCAAGAGCCGGGGACGGACGAGCAGTACTTC. Translation gives CASSQEPGTDEQYF.

The rearrangement joins TRBV4-2 to TRBJ1-5; D possibly corresponds to TRBD1 (5 bases). The length of the CDR3 is 14 residues. Germline V gives CDR1 LGHNA, CDR2 YNFKEQ. V dropped 8 bases and J dropped 1 base, with 12 bases sitting between them. CDR3 DNA sequence: TGTGCCAGCGCGACGGGGGAGAGCAATCAGCCCCAGCATTTT. Amino acids: CASATGESNQPQHF.

The rearrangement uses TRBV7-9 and TRBJ2-5; possible D gene TRBD2, 6 bases. V was shortened by 2 bases and J by 5 bases, with 12 bases between the two germline ends. The CDR3 loop spans 14 amino acids. Germline V CDR1 and CDR2: SEHNR, FQNEAQ (reference sequence). The CDR3 loop is CASSLSGWWETQYF. The DNA for the CDR3 is TGTGCCAGCAGCTTAAGCGGGTGGTGGGAGACCCAGTACTTC.

The chain recombines TRBV5-1 with TRBJ2-5; 8 nucleotides line up with TRBD2. There are 15 residues in the CDR3. J gave up 4 bases and V 4 bases, and 9 bases lay outside the gene matches. The germline V gene encodes CDR1 SGHRS and CDR2 YFSETQ. CDR3 in amino acids: CASSSPAGDRETQYF. The CDR3 bases are TGCGCCAGCAGCAGCCCAGCGGGAGACCGAGAGACCCAGTACTTC.

This chain links TRBV4-3 with TRBJ1-1; 7 bases fit TRBD1. The CDR3 runs to 14 residues. Germline V gives CDR1 LGHNA, CDR2 YSLEER. V trimming: 1 base; J trimming: 4 bases; junction bases outside the gene matches: 3. The CDR3 region is CASSQVRDSTEAFF. The CDR3 DNA is TGCGCCAGCAGCCAAGTTCGGGACAGCACTGAAGCTTTCTTT.

The chain's CDR3 is CASSIGDYGYTF. The CDR3 DNA follows: TGTGCCAGCAGCATAGGGGACTATGGCTACACCTTC. The chain recombines TRBV7-9 with TRBJ1-2, with D possibly TRBD1 on 5 matching bases. There are 12 residues in the CDR3. Germline CDR1 is SEHNR and CDR2 is FQNEAQ (reference sequence). Trimming took 5 bases from V and 3 from J, leaving 7 bases between them.

V is TRBV18 and J is TRBJ2-5; D might be TRBD1 (5 bases). The CDR3 covers 13 residues. V dropped 3 bases and J dropped 4 bases, with 9 bases sitting between them. Germline CDR1 reads KGHSH; CDR2 reads LQKENI. CDR3 sequence reads: CASSPTQGETQYF. In DNA, the CDR3 is TGTGCCAGCTCACCGACCCAGGGAGAGACCCAGTACTTC. Looking up the rest from reference TRBV18 and TRBJ2-5 gives the full variable domain: NAGVMQNPRHLVRRRGQEARLRCSPMKGHSHVYWYRQLPEEGLKFMVYLQKENIIDESGMPKERFSAEFPKEGPSILRIQQVVRGDSAAYFCASSPTQGETQYFGPGTRLLVL.